Listed below are T cell receptor beta chains from one sample, sequenced in a study of T cell changes during pregnancy in multiple sclerosis. Produced via immunoSEQ multiplex PCR; TCRdb's table is partial and in-frame only. The sample lists 50,000 to 65,000 clones, about 89% occurring once. The sample in question was peripheral blood, obtained after pregnancy. The source of these receptors is a female donor with multiple sclerosis, enrolled in a pregnancy study. Both conserved end residues are part of each CDR3. The order of the fields is D gene, V gene, clone size, J gene, CDR3 protein, CDR3 DNA. The D gene is left open where the match is weak. Clone size is shown for a subset of rows, as once, few, many or a class of expanded clone.

d_gene: TRBD1
v_gene: TRBV11-2
abundance: -
j_gene: TRBJ1-5
CDR3aa: CASSYGTGKGLTQHF
CDR3nt: TGTGCCAGCAGCTATGGGACAGGCAAGGGTTTGACCCAGCATTTT

d_gene: -
v_gene: TRBV6-1
abundance: -
j_gene: TRBJ1-1
CDR3aa: CASSELGVDTEAFF
CDR3nt: TGTGCCAGCAGTGAACTCGGAGTAGACACTGAAGCTTTCTTT

d_gene: -
v_gene: TRBV7-6
abundance: -
j_gene: TRBJ1-2
CDR3aa: CASSLTPGRANYGYTF
CDR3nt: TGTGCCAGCAGCTTAACACCCGGGAGAGCTAACTATGGCTACACCTTC

d_gene: -
v_gene: TRBV7-8
abundance: once
j_gene: TRBJ2-5
CDR3aa: CASSPGTPRGQTQYF
CDR3nt: TGTGCCAGCAGCCCCGGGACTCCGAGGGGGCAGACCCAGTACTTC

d_gene: TRBD1
v_gene: TRBV7-4
abundance: -
j_gene: TRBJ1-6
CDR3aa: CASSLPGQGAKKSYNSPLHF
CDR3nt: TGTGCCAGCAGCCTCCCGGGACAGGGGGCAAAAAAATCCTATAATTCACCCCTCCACTTT

d_gene: -
v_gene: TRBV4-2
abundance: few
j_gene: TRBJ1-1
CDR3aa: CASSQGPGELEAFF
CDR3nt: TGTGCCAGCAGCCAAGGTCCGGGGGAGCTTGAAGCTTTCTTT

d_gene: TRBD1
v_gene: TRBV9
abundance: -
j_gene: TRBJ1-6
CDR3aa: CASSATGASNYNSPLHF
CDR3nt: TGTGCCAGCAGCGCGACAGGGGCTTCTAATTATAATTCACCCCTCCACTTT

d_gene: -
v_gene: TRBV2
abundance: -
j_gene: TRBJ1-2
CDR3aa: CATRVFGDYGYTF
CDR3nt: TGTGCCACCCGGGTCTTCGGGGACTATGGCTACACCTTC

d_gene: TRBD1
v_gene: TRBV29-1
abundance: -
j_gene: TRBJ2-7
CDR3aa: CSVRQGAAHEQYF
CDR3nt: TGCAGCGTACGACAGGGGGCGGCCCACGAGCAGTACTTC

d_gene: TRBD2
v_gene: TRBV7-9
abundance: -
j_gene: TRBJ2-3
CDR3aa: CASSLPFRLAGGRGPYF
CDR3nt: TGTGCCAGCAGCTTACCGTTCAGACTAGCGGGGGGCCGGGGGCCGTATTTT

d_gene: -
v_gene: TRBV7-9
abundance: few
j_gene: TRBJ2-3
CDR3aa: CASSLAFGGAIDTQYF
CDR3nt: TGTGCCAGCAGCTTAGCGTTTGGCGGGGCTATAGATACGCAGTATTTT

d_gene: -
v_gene: TRBV7-6
abundance: -
j_gene: TRBJ2-1
CDR3aa: CASSLAGSYNEQFF
CDR3nt: TGTGCCAGCAGCTTAGCCGGCTCCTACAATGAGCAGTTCTTC

d_gene: -
v_gene: TRBV2
abundance: few
j_gene: TRBJ1-6
CDR3aa: CASRDYIGLSPLHF
CDR3nt: TGTGCCAGCAGAGACTACATTGGGCTTTCACCCCTCCACTTT

d_gene: TRBD1
v_gene: TRBV15
abundance: -
j_gene: TRBJ1-4
CDR3aa: CATSRESGTGNEKLFF
CDR3nt: TGTGCCACCAGCAGGGAGTCAGGGACAGGGAATGAAAAACTGTTTTTT

d_gene: -
v_gene: TRBV2
abundance: -
j_gene: TRBJ2-2
CDR3aa: CASREPGRGAYTGELFF
CDR3nt: TGTGCCAGTAGGGAACCGGGCCGGGGGGCGTACACCGGGGAGCTGTTTTTT

d_gene: -
v_gene: TRBV6-5
abundance: once
j_gene: TRBJ1-1
CDR3aa: CASSLLGVNTEAFF
CDR3nt: TGTGCCAGCAGTCTATTAGGAGTGAACACTGAAGCTTTCTTT